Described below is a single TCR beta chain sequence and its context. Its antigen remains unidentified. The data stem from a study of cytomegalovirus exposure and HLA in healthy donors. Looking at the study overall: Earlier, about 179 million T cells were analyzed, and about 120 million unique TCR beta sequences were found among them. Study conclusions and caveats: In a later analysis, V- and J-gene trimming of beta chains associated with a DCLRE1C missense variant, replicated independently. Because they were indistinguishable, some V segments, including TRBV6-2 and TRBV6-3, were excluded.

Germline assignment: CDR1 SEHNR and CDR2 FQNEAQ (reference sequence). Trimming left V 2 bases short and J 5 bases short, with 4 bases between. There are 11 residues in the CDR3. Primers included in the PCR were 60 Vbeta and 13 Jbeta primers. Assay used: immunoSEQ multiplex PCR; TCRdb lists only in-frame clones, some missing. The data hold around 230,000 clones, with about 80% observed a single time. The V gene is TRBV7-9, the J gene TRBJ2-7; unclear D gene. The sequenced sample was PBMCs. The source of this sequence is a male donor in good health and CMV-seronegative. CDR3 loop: CASSLTDEQYF. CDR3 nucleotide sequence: TGTGCCAGCAGCTTAACAGACGAGCAGTACTTC.